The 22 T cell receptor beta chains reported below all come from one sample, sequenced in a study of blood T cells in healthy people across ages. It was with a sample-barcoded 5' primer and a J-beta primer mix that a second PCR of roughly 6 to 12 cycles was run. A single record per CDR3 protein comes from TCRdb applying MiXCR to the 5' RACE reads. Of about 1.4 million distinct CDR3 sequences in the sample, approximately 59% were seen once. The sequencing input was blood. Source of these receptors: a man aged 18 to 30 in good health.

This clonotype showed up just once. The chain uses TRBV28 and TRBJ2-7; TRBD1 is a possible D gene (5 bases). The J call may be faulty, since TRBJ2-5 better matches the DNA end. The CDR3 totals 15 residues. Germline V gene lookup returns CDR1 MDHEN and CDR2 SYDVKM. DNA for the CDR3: TGTGCCAGCAGTTACCCCAGGGCCCAGGGAGAGACCCAGTACTTC. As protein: CASSYPRAQGETQYF.

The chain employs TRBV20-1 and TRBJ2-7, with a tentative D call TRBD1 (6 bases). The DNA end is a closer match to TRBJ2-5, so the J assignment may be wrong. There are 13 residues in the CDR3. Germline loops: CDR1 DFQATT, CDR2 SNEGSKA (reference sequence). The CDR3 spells CSALGGFGETQYF. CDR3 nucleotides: TGCAGTGCCCTAGGGGGTTTTGGAGAGACCCAGTACTTC.

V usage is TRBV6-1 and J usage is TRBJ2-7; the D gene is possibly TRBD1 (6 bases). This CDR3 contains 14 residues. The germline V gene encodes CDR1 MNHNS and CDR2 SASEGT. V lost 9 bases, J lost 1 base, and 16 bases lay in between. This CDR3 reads CASDGDTHSYEQYF. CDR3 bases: TGTGCCAGTGATGGGGACACCCATTCCTACGAGCAGTACTTC.

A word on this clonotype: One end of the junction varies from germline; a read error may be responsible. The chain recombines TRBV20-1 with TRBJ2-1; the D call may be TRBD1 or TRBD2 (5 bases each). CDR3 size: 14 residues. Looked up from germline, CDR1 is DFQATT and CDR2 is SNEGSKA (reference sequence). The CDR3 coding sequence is TGCAGTGCCAGAGGGACCACATGGAACAATGAGCAGTTCTTC. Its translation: CSARGTTWNNEQFF.

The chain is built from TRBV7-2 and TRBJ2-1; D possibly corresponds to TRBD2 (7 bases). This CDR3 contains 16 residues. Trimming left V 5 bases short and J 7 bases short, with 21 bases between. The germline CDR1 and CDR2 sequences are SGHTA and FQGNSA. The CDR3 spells CASSPPGGGILNEQFF. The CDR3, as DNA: TGTGCCAGCAGCCCCCCGGGGGGCGGGATCCTTAATGAGCAGTTCTTC.

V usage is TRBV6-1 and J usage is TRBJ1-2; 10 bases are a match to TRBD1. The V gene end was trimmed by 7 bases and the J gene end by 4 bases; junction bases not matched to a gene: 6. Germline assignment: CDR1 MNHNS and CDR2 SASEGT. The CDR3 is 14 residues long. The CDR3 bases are TGTGCCAGCAACCGGGACAGGGGAGCCTATGGCTACACCTTC. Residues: CASNRDRGAYGYTF.

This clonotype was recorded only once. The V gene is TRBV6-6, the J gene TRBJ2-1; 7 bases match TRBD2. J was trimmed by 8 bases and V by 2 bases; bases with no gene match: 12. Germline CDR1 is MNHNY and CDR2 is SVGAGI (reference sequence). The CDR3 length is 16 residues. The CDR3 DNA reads TGTGCCAGCAGTTACACGGGCAGAGGACTAGATCATGAGCAGTTCTTC. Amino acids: CASSYTGRGLDHEQFF.

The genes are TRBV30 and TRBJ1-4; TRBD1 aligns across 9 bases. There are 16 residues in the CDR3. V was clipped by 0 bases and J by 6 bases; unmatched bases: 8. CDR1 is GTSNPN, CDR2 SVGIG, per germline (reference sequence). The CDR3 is CAWSVGQGIPHEKLFF. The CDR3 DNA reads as TGTGCCTGGAGTGTCGGACAGGGGATCCCTCATGAAAAACTGTTTTTT.

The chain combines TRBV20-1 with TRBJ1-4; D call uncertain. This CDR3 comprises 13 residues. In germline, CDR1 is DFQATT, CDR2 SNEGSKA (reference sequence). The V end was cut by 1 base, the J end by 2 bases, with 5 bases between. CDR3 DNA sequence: TGCAGTGCTAGAGCGGGCACTAATGAAAAACTGTTTTTT. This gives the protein CSARAGTNEKLFF.

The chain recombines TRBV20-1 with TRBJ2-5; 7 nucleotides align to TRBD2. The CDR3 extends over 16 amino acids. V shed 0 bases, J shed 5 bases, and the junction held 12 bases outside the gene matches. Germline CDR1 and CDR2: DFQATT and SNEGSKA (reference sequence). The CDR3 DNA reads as TGCAGTGCTAGAGATCCAGCTCGCGGGAGCGGTGAGACCCAGTACTTC. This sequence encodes CSARDPARGSGETQYF.

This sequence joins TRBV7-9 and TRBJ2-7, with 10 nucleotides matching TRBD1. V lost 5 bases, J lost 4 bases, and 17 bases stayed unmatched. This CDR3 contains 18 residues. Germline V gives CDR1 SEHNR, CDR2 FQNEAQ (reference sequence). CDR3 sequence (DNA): TGTGCCAGCAGCCCCCGCCTCCGACAGGGGGCGAGTACGTACGAGCAGTACTTC. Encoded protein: CASSPRLRQGASTYEQYF.

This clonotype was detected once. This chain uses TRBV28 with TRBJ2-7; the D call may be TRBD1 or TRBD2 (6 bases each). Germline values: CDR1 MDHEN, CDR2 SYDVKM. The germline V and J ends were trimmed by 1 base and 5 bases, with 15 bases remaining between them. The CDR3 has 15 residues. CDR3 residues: CASSLYWGASNEQYF. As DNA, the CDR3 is TGTGCCAGCAGTTTATATTGGGGGGCCTCAAACGAGCAGTACTTC.

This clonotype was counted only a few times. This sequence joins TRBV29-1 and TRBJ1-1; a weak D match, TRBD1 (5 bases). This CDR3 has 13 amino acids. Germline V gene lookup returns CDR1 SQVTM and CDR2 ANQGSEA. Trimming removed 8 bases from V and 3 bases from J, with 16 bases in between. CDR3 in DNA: TGCAGCTATAGGGGTCCCAGGGACACTGAAGCTTTCTTT. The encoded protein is CSYRGPRDTEAFF.

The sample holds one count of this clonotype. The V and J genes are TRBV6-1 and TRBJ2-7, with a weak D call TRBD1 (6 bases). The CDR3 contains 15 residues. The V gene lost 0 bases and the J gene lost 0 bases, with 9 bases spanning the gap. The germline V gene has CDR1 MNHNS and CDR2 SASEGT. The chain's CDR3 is CASSEAGQSSYEQYF. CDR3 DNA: TGTGCCAGCAGTGAAGCCGGACAGAGCTCCTACGAGCAGTACTTC.

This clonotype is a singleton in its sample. The CDR3 reads CASSDTLAGEQYF. CDR3 bases: TGTGCCAGCAGTGACACCTTAGCGGGAGAGCAGTACTTC. The chain combines TRBV9 with TRBJ2-7; 8 positions agree with TRBD2. Germline CDR1 and CDR2: SGDLS and YYNGEE. This CDR3 has 13 residues. The trim removed 5 bases at V and 7 bases at J, leaving 8 bases unmatched. The full variable domain, its missing parts supplied by reference TRBV9 and TRBJ2-7, is DSGVTQTPKHLITATGQRVTLRCSPRSGDLSVYWYQQSLDQGLQFLIQYYNGEERAKGNILERFSAQQFPDLHSELNLSSLELGDSALYFCASSDTLAGEQYFGPGTRLTVT.

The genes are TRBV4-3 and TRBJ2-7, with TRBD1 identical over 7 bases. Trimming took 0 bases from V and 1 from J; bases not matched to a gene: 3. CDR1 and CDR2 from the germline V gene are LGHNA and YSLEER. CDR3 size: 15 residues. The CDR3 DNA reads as TGCGCCAGCAGCCAAGATTGGGGACAGTCCTACGAGCAGTACTTC. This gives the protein CASSQDWGQSYEQYF.

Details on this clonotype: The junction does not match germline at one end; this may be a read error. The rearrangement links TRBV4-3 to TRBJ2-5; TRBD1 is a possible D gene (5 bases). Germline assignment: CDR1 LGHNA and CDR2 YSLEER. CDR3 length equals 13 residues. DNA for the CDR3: TGCGCCGGCAGCCCCGTGGAAGGGGAAAGGCAGTACTTC. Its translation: CAGSPVEGERQYF.

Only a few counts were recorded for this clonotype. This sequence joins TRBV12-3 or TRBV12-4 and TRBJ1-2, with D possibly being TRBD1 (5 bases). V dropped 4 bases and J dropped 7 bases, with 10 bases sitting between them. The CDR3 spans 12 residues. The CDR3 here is CASSWGSFGYTF. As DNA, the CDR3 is TGTGCCAGCAGTTGGGGCTCCTTTGGCTACACCTTC.

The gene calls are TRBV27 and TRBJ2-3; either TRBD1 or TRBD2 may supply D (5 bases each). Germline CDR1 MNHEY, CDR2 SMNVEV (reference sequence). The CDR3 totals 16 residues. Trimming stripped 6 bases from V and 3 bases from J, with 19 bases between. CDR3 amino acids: CASSDRTTGPTDTQYF. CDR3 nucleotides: TGTGCCAGCAGCGACCGTACGACGGGGCCGACAGATACGCAGTATTTT.

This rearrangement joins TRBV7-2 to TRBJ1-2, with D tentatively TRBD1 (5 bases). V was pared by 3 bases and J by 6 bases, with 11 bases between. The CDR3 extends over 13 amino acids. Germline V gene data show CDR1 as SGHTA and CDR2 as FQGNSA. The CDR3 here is CASSFGDGNGYTF. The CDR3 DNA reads TGTGCCAGCAGCTTTGGGGACGGGAATGGCTACACCTTC.

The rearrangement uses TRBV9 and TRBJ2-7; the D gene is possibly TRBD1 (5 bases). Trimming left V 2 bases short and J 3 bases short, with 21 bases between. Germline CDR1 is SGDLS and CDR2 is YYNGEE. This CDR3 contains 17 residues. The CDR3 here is CASSVGPSTDINYEQYF. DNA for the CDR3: TGTGCCAGCAGCGTCGGGCCTTCGACGGACATAAACTACGAGCAGTACTTC. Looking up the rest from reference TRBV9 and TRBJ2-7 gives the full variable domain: DSGVTQTPKHLITATGQRVTLRCSPRSGDLSVYWYQQSLDQGLQFLIQYYNGEERAKGNILERFSAQQFPDLHSELNLSSLELGDSALYFCASSVGPSTDINYEQYFGPGTRLTVT.

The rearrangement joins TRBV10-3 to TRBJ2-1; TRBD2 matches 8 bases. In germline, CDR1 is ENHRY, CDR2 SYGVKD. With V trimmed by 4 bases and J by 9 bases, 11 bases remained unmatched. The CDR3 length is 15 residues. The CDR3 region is CAISASGGSGGEQFF. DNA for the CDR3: TGTGCCATCAGTGCGTCGGGAGGGTCGGGCGGTGAGCAGTTCTTC.